These T cell receptor beta chains were read from a single sample in a study of early T cells in non-severe SARS-CoV-2 infection. A single record per CDR3 protein comes from TCRdb applying MiXCR to the 5' RACE reads. The table shows under 70,000 distinct CDR3 sequences, with roughly 11% occurring only once. Sequencing was carried out using whole blood. The source of these receptors is an adult who was a healthcare worker with PCR-confirmed SARS-CoV-2 infection or an uninfected control (not recorded which). The CDR3 runs from the conserved cysteine through the conserved F or W. Clone size is stated in some rows and not others, as once, few, many or a class when expanded.

V	J	size	CDR3
TRBV5-1	TRBJ1-1	NA	CASSVDGNTEAFF
TRBV7-9	TRBJ1-1	many	CASSSGTGWVNTEAFF
TRBV12-3/TRBV12-4	TRBJ2-5	many	CASSPEVPRGTQYF
TRBV12-3/TRBV12-4	TRBJ1-6	once	CASSFGSFNSPLHF
TRBV6-6	TRBJ2-3	NA	CASSYFRTDTDTQYF
TRBV2	TRBJ1-1	few	CASSEEVMNTEAFF
TRBV18	TRBJ2-2	many	CASSGRQGYTGELFF
TRBV18	TRBJ1-1	many	CASSPGTESLAFF
TRBV7-9	TRBJ2-2	many	CASSPPPQTNTGELFF
TRBV11-2	TRBJ1-5	many	CASSLGSGEPQHF
TRBV7-6	TRBJ1-1	many	CASSLAVGSEAFF
TRBV13	TRBJ2-7	NA	CASSPAYGGSYEQYF
TRBV7-9	TRBJ2-7	many	CASSYRDRGEQYF
TRBV4-2	TRBJ2-2	NA	CASSQGVLGGENTGELFF
TRBV7-3	TRBJ2-1	NA	CASSPRSSGGEQFF
TRBV12-3/TRBV12-4	TRBJ1-2	NA	CASSHDRFWYGYTF
TRBV10-3	TRBJ1-2	few	CAISGQETNYGYTF
TRBV13	TRBJ2-7	few	CASSLEGQPYEQYF
TRBV6-1	TRBJ2-5	many	CASSLAFQETQYF
TRBV12-5	TRBJ2-5	many	CASAPGTAPETQYF
TRBV7-9	TRBJ2-6	many	CASSQGWQGKPRPGANVLTF
TRBV18	TRBJ1-1	few	CASSPVGGVGTEAFF
TRBV7-2	TRBJ2-3	NA	CASSTQKTDTQYF
TRBV12-3/TRBV12-4	TRBJ2-1	many	CASSYRDRWYEQFF
TRBV5-1	TRBJ2-2	many	CASSWGPSGAGELFF
TRBV11-3	TRBJ2-2	many	CASSQGTSGGELFF
TRBV5-8	TRBJ2-1	few	CASHPGLVAYNEQFF
TRBV7-9	TRBJ2-7	few	CASSPPGQGAREQYF
TRBV7-9	TRBJ1-3	many	CASSPGTSLRNTIYF
TRBV7-2	TRBJ2-7	many	CASSLGGSRQQYF
TRBV18	TRBJ1-1	few	CASSPGGRSNTEAFF
TRBV7-8	TRBJ2-5	few	CASSLAGQGRYQETQYF
TRBV2	TRBJ1-5	many	CASRGDRGNQPQHF
TRBV29-1	TRBJ2-1	medium-sized	CSSLALSGRYYNEQFF
TRBV29-1	TRBJ2-1	NA	CSVAGAYNEQFF
TRBV6-5	TRBJ1-1	many	CASAGTSMNTEAFF
TRBV7-9	TRBJ1-1	few	CASSSGVAFF